A selection of T cell receptor beta chains follows, all from one sample in a study of blood T cells in healthy people across ages. Each CDR3 protein gets one entry after TCRdb re-called the 5' RACE reads with MiXCR. The table has 1.8 million or so distinct CDR3 sequences, 30% to 40% seen once. The sample comprised blood. Receptors were obtained from a human donor in good health. CDR3s include the opening cysteine and the closing phenylalanine or tryptophan. Each record gives: J gene, V gene, clone size, D gene, CDR3 DNA, CDR3 protein. D genes are given only for firm matches. The listing skips clone size in some rows; elsewhere it reads once, few, many or a size class.

TRBJ1-2	TRBV6-1	few	TRBD1	TGTGCCAGCAGTCCCCAATGGGACAGGGGGGGCTACACCTTC	CASSPQWDRGGYTF
TRBJ1-5	TRBV7-9	few	NA	TGTGCCAGCAGCTTAGCGAGGGACGCGAATCAGCCCCAGCATTTT	CASSLARDANQPQHF
TRBJ1-2	TRBV29-1	few	NA	TGCAGCGTTGAAAACGGGTTAGGGGGGACGGAAACCCCCTATGGCTACACCTTC	CSVENGLGGTETPYGYTF
TRBJ1-2	TRBV12-3/TRBV12-4	few	NA	TGTGCCAGCAGTTTACAGACAGCCCCCTATGGCTACACCTTC	CASSLQTAPYGYTF
TRBJ2-1	TRBV5-6	few	TRBD2	TGTGCCAGCAGCTTGCAGCGGGGGGTTTCGAATGAGCAGTTCTTC	CASSLQRGVSNEQFF
TRBJ2-7	TRBV7-2	NA	TRBD1	TGTGTCAGCAGCACTCCGGGACAGGATTACGAGCAGTACTTC	CVSSTPGQDYEQYF
TRBJ2-3	TRBV24-1	few	TRBD1	TGTGCCACCAGTGAGACAGGGCACACAGATACGCAGTATTTT	CATSETGHTDTQYF
TRBJ1-4	TRBV6-1	few	NA	TGTGCCACCGAATACAGCGGCCAAGAAAAACTGTTTTTT	CATEYSGQEKLFF
TRBJ1-1	TRBV27	NA	NA	TGTGCCACCATTTCCTTGGATAGGGCTGAAGCTTTCTTT	CATISLDRAEAFF
TRBJ2-1	TRBV4-1	NA	TRBD2	TGCGCCAGCACCAATACCCCCTTAAAGCGGGGAAACTACAATGAGCAGTTCTTC	CASTNTPLKRGNYNEQFF
TRBJ1-6	TRBV20-1	NA	NA	TGCAGTGCAACAGTGGGGGGGGCTTATAATTCACCCCTCCACTTT	CSATVGGAYNSPLHF
TRBJ1-1	TRBV29-1	NA	NA	TGCAGCGTTAAATTGCAGATTATGAACACTGAAGCTTTCTTT	CSVKLQIMNTEAFF
TRBJ2-1	TRBV20-1	NA	TRBD2	TGCAGTGCTAGCGGAAGCGGGGGGAATGAGCAGTTCTTC	CSASGSGGNEQFF
TRBJ2-1	TRBV7-3	NA	NA	TGTGCCAGCAGCTTAGTGGGGGGGGCCCTGTTCTTC	CASSLVGGALFF
TRBJ2-7	TRBV20-1	NA	TRBD1	TGCAATGCAGGGGGACAGGGACCTTACGAGCAGTACTTC	CNAGGQGPYEQYF
TRBJ1-6	TRBV6-6	NA	NA	TGTGCCAGCACCCGGGTTGAGGGCCTAAATTCACCCCTCCACTTT	CASTRVEGLNSPLHF
TRBJ2-7	TRBV2	NA	TRBD1	TGTACCAGCAGTGGGGACAGATCAAGGCCTACGGGCGAGCAGTACTTC	CTSSGDRSRPTGEQYF
TRBJ2-5	TRBV7-2	NA	NA	TGTGCCAGCAGCTTGGGGGCCGCGGGCGAAGAGACCCAGTACTTC	CASSLGAAGEETQYF
TRBJ2-1	TRBV7-6	NA	NA	TGTGCCAGCGGCGGGGGACGGACTAGAAGACAGGGGAATGAGCAGTTCTTC	CASGGGRTRRQGNEQFF
TRBJ2-4	TRBV7-2	many	NA	TGTGCCAGCAGCGCCAGGCTCGGCATTCAGTACTTC	CASSARLGIQYF
TRBJ2-7	TRBV29-1	NA	TRBD2	TGCAGCGTTGAAGATCCGGTAGCGGGGGACTACGAGCAGTACTTC	CSVEDPVAGDYEQYF
TRBJ1-2	TRBV12-3/TRBV12-4	NA	TRBD1	TGTGCCAGCAGCCCTACGGTGGACAGGGAGGGCCCCATTGGGCACTATGGCTACACCTTC	CASSPTVDREGPIGHYGYTF
TRBJ2-3	TRBV10-3	NA	NA	TGTGCCATCAGTGACTTGTATTCCGGCGCATTTACGCAGTATTTT	CAISDLYSGAFTQYF
TRBJ2-3	TRBV10-3	NA	TRBD2	TGTGCCATCAGCGCGGGGGGCTTGAGTCCCAGCACAGATACGCAGTATTTT	CAISAGGLSPSTDTQYF
TRBJ2-5	TRBV14	NA	NA	TGTGCCAGCAGCCAATCCGGGGCGGGCGTGGAGACCCAGTACTTC	CASSQSGAGVETQYF
TRBJ1-1	TRBV9	NA	TRBD1	TGTGCCAGCAGCGTAACAGGGGGCAACTCTGAAGCTTTCTTT	CASSVTGGNSEAFF
TRBJ2-7	TRBV4-3	NA	NA	TGCGCCAGCAGCCTTCGTTTTAGTGGCGAGCAGTACTTC	CASSLRFSGEQYF
TRBJ1-1	TRBV7-3	few	TRBD1	TGTGCCAGCAGCTTAAGACAGGGACGGGAAGCTTTCTTT	CASSLRQGREAFF
TRBJ2-1	TRBV3-1	NA	NA	TGTGCCAGCAGCCACCTGTCAGCTGAGCAGTTCTTC	CASSHLSAEQFF
TRBJ2-1	TRBV4-3	few	NA	TGCGCCAGCAGCCTCTTAGAAACGGGACTTGGGAATGAGCAGTTCTTC	CASSLLETGLGNEQFF
TRBJ2-4	TRBV12-3/TRBV12-4	few	TRBD2	TGTGCCAGCAGTCTCGGAGGTGGAGTGCGGGGGGAGCAGTACTTC	CASSLGGGVRGEQYF
TRBJ2-1	TRBV20-1	few	NA	TGCAGTGCTTCCACTCCCGGGAAGGGCGTTTCGTTGCCGTTCTTC	CSASTPGKGVSLPFF
TRBJ2-7	TRBV5-4	NA	NA	TGTGCCAGCTCAGCTTTGCAGGGAGAGGGCGAGCAGTACTTC	CASSALQGEGEQYF
TRBJ2-7	TRBV20-1	few	TRBD1	TGCAGTGCCCAGAGACAGGGATACGAGCAGTACTTC	CSAQRQGYEQYF
TRBJ2-7	TRBV7-2	few	NA	TGTGCCAGCAGCCCCCCCGGGACTCCGTACGAGCAGTACTTC	CASSPPGTPYEQYF
TRBJ2-7	TRBV5-1	NA	TRBD1	TGCGCCAGCGGGCGGGACAGGGGATCAACCGAGCAGTACTTC	CASGRDRGSTEQYF
TRBJ2-3	TRBV10-3	NA	TRBD2	TGTGCCATCAGAGGATACGGGGGGAGCACAGATACGCAGTATTTT	CAIRGYGGSTDTQYF